This TCR beta chain was sequenced for a study of cytomegalovirus exposure and HLA in healthy donors. As for the study in general: Of 300 to 500 genotyped donors, roughly 81% clustered with self-reported Caucasian donors.

A remark on this clone: What it recognizes is unknown.

Study results and caveats: Solely CMV serostatus was available to characterize immune exposure. In vitro, a few CMV-associated chains proved specific for CMV antigens.

PCR involved 60 Vbeta and 13 Jbeta primers. Here immunoSEQ multiplex PCR was the method, and the copy in TCRdb shows in-frame clones only, minus some. The sample contains around 130,000 clones, about 70% of which appear only once. V was pared by 3 bases and J by 5 bases, with 14 bases between. CDR3 length: 15 amino acids. Germline-derived CDR1 and CDR2 are MDHEN and SYDVKM. Participants comprised healthy donors of bone marrow. Sequencing was performed on PBMCs. The receptor comes from a woman aged 40 to 55 in good health and CMV-seropositive. This chain joins TRBV28 and TRBJ2-1; the D gene is possibly TRBD2 (6 bases). Here the CDR3 DNA reads TGTGCCAGCAGTTTTGAGGGACTGGGGAACAATGAGCAGTTCTTC. Translated: CASSFEGLGNNEQFF.